This entry is about one T cell receptor (beta chain). Its antigen is not known. This specimen belongs to a study of T cell responses to AZD1222 COVID-19 vaccine. Overall study findings and caveats: Reportedly, nearly half the spike-specific TCRs target unmutated variant regions. At 160-218 and 743-854, vaccine-associated CD4 TCRs were dominant, and they spanned spike.

Only in-frame clones appear in the TCRdb table, and some are missing; sequencing was by immunoSEQ multiplex PCR. The sample records about 85,000 clones, roughly nine tenths being singletons. Looked up from germline, CDR1 is GTSNPN and CDR2 is SVGIG (reference sequence). The CDR3 has 13 residues. The V gene lost 4 bases and the J gene lost 4 bases, with 13 bases spanning the gap. The gene calls are TRBV30 and TRBJ1-2, with a tentative D call TRBD1 (6 bases). The sequenced sample was peripheral blood, obtained on day 0 of AZD1222 vaccination. This sequence originates from an adult in good health. The chain's CDR3 is CAWTGASSYGYTF. The DNA of the CDR3 is TGTGCCTGGACAGGGGCCTCCAGCTATGGCTACACCTTC.